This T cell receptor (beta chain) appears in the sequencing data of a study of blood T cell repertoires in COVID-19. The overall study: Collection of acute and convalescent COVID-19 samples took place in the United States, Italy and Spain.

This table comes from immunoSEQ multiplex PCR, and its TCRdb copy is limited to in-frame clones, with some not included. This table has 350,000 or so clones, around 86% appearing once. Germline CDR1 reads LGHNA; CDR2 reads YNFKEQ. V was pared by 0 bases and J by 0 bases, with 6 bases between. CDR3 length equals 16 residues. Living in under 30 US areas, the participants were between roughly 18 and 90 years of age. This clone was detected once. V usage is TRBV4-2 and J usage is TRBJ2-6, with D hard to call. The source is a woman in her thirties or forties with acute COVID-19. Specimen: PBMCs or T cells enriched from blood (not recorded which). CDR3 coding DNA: TGTGCCAGCAGCCAAGATGAGAGCTCTGGGGCCAACGTCCTGACTTTC. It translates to CASSQDESSGANVLTF.